A single sample gave rise to the 28 T cell receptor beta chains below, sequenced in a study of blood T cell repertoires in COVID-19. Some clones are missing from TCRdb's copy, which holds only in-frame ones; the method was immunoSEQ multiplex PCR. The sample holds some 180,000 clones; about nine tenths are singletons and the top ten take 0.53%. Sequenced input: peripheral blood. These receptors were collected from a man aged 45-60 years with acute or convalescent COVID-19.

This clone was recorded a few times. The V and J genes are TRBV7-2 and TRBJ2-3, with 7 bases that match TRBD2. The germline gives CDR1 SGHTA, CDR2 FQGNSA. V lost 4 bases and J lost 2; bases outside the gene matches: 9. CDR3 length: 16 amino acids. CDR3 in amino acids: CASSSSLAGVTDTQYF. The CDR3 DNA follows: TGTGCCAGCAGCTCCAGCCTGGCGGGAGTCACAGATACGCAGTATTTT.

The chain has TRBV5-1 and TRBJ2-5; D uncertain. The CDR3 consists of 11 residues. The V end was cut by 5 bases, the J end by 2 bases, with 4 bases between. Germline V gene lookup returns CDR1 SGHRS and CDR2 YFSETQ. The CDR3 here is CASREQETQYF. Written as DNA, the CDR3 is TGCGCCAGCAGAGAGCAAGAGACCCAGTACTTC.

The gene calls are TRBV7-9 and TRBJ1-1, with D unresolved. This CDR3 comprises 15 residues. Trimming took 3 bases from V and 4 from J, leaving 15 bases between them. CDR1 and CDR2 from the germline V gene are SEHNR and FQNEAQ (reference sequence). The CDR3 DNA reads TGTGCCAGCAGCTTTCCAGTAACCTTGGCCACTGAAGCTTTCTTT. Translating gives CASSFPVTLATEAFF.

This sequence joins TRBV29-1 and TRBJ2-7; a possible D gene is TRBD1 (5 bases). V was trimmed by 3 bases and J by 4 bases, leaving 13 bases between them. The germline CDR1 and CDR2 sequences are SQVTM and ANQGSEA. There are 13 residues in the CDR3. CDR3 loop: CSVEAGLGYEQYF. In DNA form, the CDR3 reads TGCAGCGTTGAGGCAGGGTTAGGGTACGAGCAGTACTTC.

The chain recombines TRBV6-4 with TRBJ1-4; 8 bases fit TRBD1. Trimming took 4 bases from V and 4 from J; bases not matched to a gene: 8. The CDR3 covers 16 residues. Germline V gives CDR1 MRHNA, CDR2 SNTAGT. For the CDR3, the DNA is TGTGCCAGCAGTGGATACTCTGACAGGGGTAATGAAAAACTGTTTTTT. Its protein is CASSGYSDRGNEKLFF.

The chain employs TRBV5-1 and TRBJ2-3, with TRBD2 matching 8 bases. The CDR3 totals 17 residues. The trim removed 0 bases at V and 3 bases at J, leaving 9 bases unmatched. The germline V gene encodes CDR1 SGHRS and CDR2 YFSETQ. The DNA for the CDR3 is TGCGCCAGCAGCTTGGAAAGTATGGCGGGAGGTACAGATACGCAGTATTTT. Protein sequence: CASSLESMAGGTDTQYF.

This clone was picked up one time. The V gene is TRBV28, the J gene TRBJ2-7; 8 bases fit TRBD2. Germline values: CDR1 MDHEN, CDR2 SYDVKM. CDR3 length equals 20 residues. Trimming cost V 2 bases and J 0 bases; bases outside gene matches: 18. CDR3 sequence (DNA): TGTGCCAGCAGTTTAACCCTTCCGGGACTAGGGGCGGAAAGCTCCTACGAGCAGTACTTC. It translates to CASSLTLPGLGAESSYEQYF.

The chain is built from TRBV6-1 and TRBJ2-1, with D uncertain. The germline V and J ends were trimmed by 3 bases and 2 bases, with 17 bases remaining between them. From germline, CDR1 is MNHNS and CDR2 SASEGT. The CDR3 sequence is 17 residues long. The CDR3 loop reads CASSERLAPAAYNEQFF. The DNA of the CDR3 is TGTGCCAGCAGTGAGCGACTGGCACCGGCGGCCTACAATGAGCAGTTCTTC.

V is TRBV7-8 and J is TRBJ2-1; D possibly corresponds to TRBD2 (5 bases). The CDR3 has 14 residues. Germline loops: CDR1 SGHVS, CDR2 FQNEAQ. The ends were cut back, 1 base at V and 8 bases at J, with 12 bases in the middle. Here the CDR3 reads CASSLGDPGYEQFF. The CDR3 DNA follows: TGTGCCAGCAGCTTAGGAGACCCGGGGTATGAGCAGTTCTTC.

The V gene is TRBV20-1, the J gene TRBJ2-1, with D possibly matching TRBD1 (5 bases). Germline V CDR1 and CDR2: DFQATT, SNEGSKA (reference sequence). The CDR3 spans 10 residues. V lost 4 bases to trimming and J lost 7 bases, with 5 bases between them. CDR3 protein: CSATGNEQFF. In nucleotides, the CDR3 is TGCAGTGCTACAGGGAATGAGCAGTTCTTC.

The chain recombines TRBV18 with TRBJ2-1; weak D call: TRBD1 (5 bases). The CDR3 consists of 13 residues. The V gene's germline CDR1 is KGHSH and CDR2 LQKENI. V dropped 5 bases and J dropped 8 bases, with 13 bases sitting between them. CDR3 region: CASSTTLGDEQFF. The CDR3 nucleotides read TGTGCCAGCTCAACCACTCTAGGGGATGAGCAGTTCTTC.

This rearrangement joins TRBV11-2 to TRBJ2-7; no definite D call. Looked up from germline, CDR1 is SGHAT and CDR2 is FQNNGV. The CDR3 is 11 amino acids. The ends were cut back, 7 bases at V and 0 bases at J, with 4 bases in the middle. CDR3 coding DNA: TGTGCCAGCACGAGCTCCTACGAGCAGTACTTC. Its translation is CASTSSYEQYF. Combining the CDR3 with reference TRBV11-2 and TRBJ2-7 gives the whole variable domain EAGVAQSPRYKIIEKRQSVAFWCNPISGHATLYWYQQILGQGPKLLIQFQNNGVVDDSQLPKDRFSAERLKGVDSTLKIQPAKLEDSAVYLCASTSSYEQYFGPGTRLTVT.

The genes are TRBV6-5 and TRBJ1-1, with D tentatively TRBD1 (5 bases). This CDR3 has 15 residues. The germline gives CDR1 MNHEY, CDR2 SVGAGI. Trimming cost V 6 bases and J 4 bases, with 18 bases left between them. CDR3 bases: TGTGCCAGCAGCCCATCGCAGGGTACGTTCACTGAAGCTTTCTTT. It yields the protein CASSPSQGTFTEAFF.

J is TRBJ2-3 and V is TRBV11-2, with 7 bases aligning to TRBD2. The CDR3 consists of 16 residues. CDR1 SGHAT and CDR2 FQNNGV come from the germline V gene. V was clipped by 5 bases and J by 4 bases; unmatched bases: 12. Here the CDR3 reads CASSQTKGGSSDTQYF. The CDR3 DNA reads TGTGCCAGCAGCCAGACAAAGGGAGGGAGTTCAGATACGCAGTATTTT.

The CDR3 here is CASSRGRGNTIYF. The CDR3 bases are TGTGCCAGCTCCAGGGGACGTGGAAACACCATATATTTT. The rearrangement joins TRBV19 to TRBJ1-3; a weak D match, TRBD1 (6 bases). The germline V gene encodes CDR1 LNHDA and CDR2 SQIVND (reference sequence). V lost 9 bases, J lost 3 bases, and 12 bases lay in between. The CDR3 is 13 residues long.

The chain couples TRBV9 to TRBJ2-1, with D possibly being TRBD2 (6 bases). CDR3 length equals 15 residues. V lost 2 bases to trimming and J lost 7 bases, with 16 bases between them. From germline, CDR1 is SGDLS and CDR2 YYNGEE. CDR3 amino acids: CASSVEGRSGNEQFF. The CDR3, as DNA: TGTGCCAGCAGCGTGGAAGGGAGGTCGGGAAATGAGCAGTTCTTC.

The chain combines TRBV30 with TRBJ1-2, with D tentatively TRBD1 (5 bases). CDR1 is GTSNPN and CDR2 is SVGIG in the germline V gene (reference sequence). With 2 bases removed from V and 1 base from J, the gap between germline ends came to 8 bases. CDR3 length equals 13 residues. The CDR3 loop reads CAWSTQGNYGYTF. DNA for the CDR3: TGTGCCTGGAGTACTCAGGGTAACTATGGCTACACCTTC.

The chain is built from TRBV6-5 and TRBJ1-2; TRBD1 matches 12 bases. Germline lookup yields CDR1 MNHEY and CDR2 SVGAGI. The CDR3 has 15 amino acids. Trimming removed 4 bases from V and 7 bases from J; junction bases left unmatched: 7. The CDR3 sequence is CASSSPGQGALGYTF. CDR3 bases: TGTGCCAGCAGTTCTCCGGGACAGGGGGCGCTTGGCTACACCTTC.

The chain joins TRBV6-1 to TRBJ2-5, with no clear D. Per germline, CDR1 MNHNS and CDR2 SASEGT. Trimming took off 1 base at V and 1 base at J, with 4 bases between the two ends. The CDR3 is 13 amino acids. The CDR3 coding sequence is TGTGCCAGCAGTGAAGGTAGCCAAGAGACCCAGTACTTC. Amino acids: CASSEGSQETQYF.

The chain combines TRBV7-8 with TRBJ1-6; 7 bases align to TRBD1. The junction had 10 bases not matched to a gene; V was cut back by 5 bases and J by 3 bases. The CDR3 is 17 amino acids. Germline-derived CDR1 and CDR2 are SGHVS and FQNEAQ. CDR3 in DNA: TGTGCCAGCAGCCTACGGGACAGTCTCTTCTATAATTCACCCCTCCACTTT. This gives the protein CASSLRDSLFYNSPLHF.

The rearrangement uses TRBV10-3 and TRBJ2-1; D unresolved. This CDR3 is built from 14 residues. Germline V gene sequence: CDR1 ENHRY, CDR2 SYGVKD. V lost 5 bases, J lost 0 bases, and 8 bases lay in between. Here the CDR3 reads CAISPLSSYNEQFF. The CDR3 DNA follows: TGTGCCATCAGTCCATTGAGCTCCTACAATGAGCAGTTCTTC.

This clone appeared once. V gene TRBV6-5 combines with J gene TRBJ2-2; 8 bases line up with TRBD1. Germline loops: CDR1 MNHEY, CDR2 SVGAGI. The CDR3 extends over 14 amino acids. V lost 8 bases to trimming and J lost 0 bases; unmatched junction nucleotides: 2. Here the CDR3 reads CASRQGTNTGELFF. As DNA, the CDR3 is TGTGCCAGCCGACAGGGGACGAACACCGGGGAGCTGTTTTTT.

The chain combines TRBV27 with TRBJ2-2; the match to TRBD2 covers 7 bases. Germline CDR1 and CDR2: MNHEY and SMNVEV (reference sequence). Trimming at V came to 5 bases and at J to 1 base, leaving 4 bases not matched to a gene. This CDR3 contains 15 residues. CDR3 nucleotides: TGTGCCAGCAGTAGGGAGGGCGTGAACACCGGGGAGCTGTTTTTT. This codes for CASSREGVNTGELFF.

This chain connects TRBV29-1 to TRBJ2-7; D not resolved. CDR1 and CDR2 from the germline V gene are SQVTM and ANQGSEA. The CDR3 is 10 amino acids. V was cut by 4 bases and J by 5 bases, with 6 bases left in between. In nucleotides, the CDR3 is TGCAGCGTTGGGGCCAACGAGCAGTACTTC. This translates into CSVGANEQYF.

The gene calls are TRBV18 and TRBJ1-6; no clear D. Germline V CDR1 and CDR2: KGHSH, LQKENI. This CDR3 region has 16 residues. V was trimmed by 3 bases and J by 10 bases, leaving 19 bases between them. The CDR3 sequence: CASSPQSGRVESPLHF. CDR3 bases: TGTGCCAGCTCACCCCAGTCGGGGAGGGTAGAATCACCCCTCCACTTT.

The chain employs TRBV5-6 and TRBJ2-2; no definite D call. The CDR3 is made up of 13 amino acids. Germline V gives CDR1 SGHDT, CDR2 YYEEEE. V was pared by 2 bases and J by 2 bases, with 4 bases between. The CDR3 here is CASSFYNTGELFF. The CDR3 region has the DNA TGTGCCAGCAGCTTTTATAACACCGGGGAGCTGTTTTTT. The entire variable domain, with the rest obtained from reference TRBV5-6 and TRBJ2-2, is as follows: DAGVTQSPTHLIKTRGQQVTLRCSPKSGHDTVSWYQQALGQGPQFIFQYYEEEERQRGNFPDRFSGHQFPNYSSELNVNALLLGDSALYLCASSFYNTGELFFGEGSRLTVL.

The CDR3 spells CASSPRRGGPSHTDTQYF. CDR3 DNA: TGTGCCAGTAGTCCCCGCCGTGGAGGGCCGAGCCACACAGATACGCAGTATTTT. The chain uses TRBV19 and TRBJ2-3; a possible D gene is TRBD2 (6 bases). Germline CDR1 reads LNHDA; CDR2 reads SQIVND (reference sequence). The V gene lost 5 bases and the J gene lost 2 bases, with 23 bases spanning the gap. The CDR3 totals 18 residues.

The chain combines TRBV4-1 with TRBJ1-1, with TRBD1 as a possible D gene (6 bases). Trimming pared 2 bases from V and 0 bases from J, leaving 7 bases between. CDR3 length: 14 amino acids. Germline CDR1 and CDR2: MGHRA and YSYEKL. DNA for the CDR3: TGCGCCAGCAGCCAACAGGGGTTGAACACTGAAGCTTTCTTT. Amino acids: CASSQQGLNTEAFF.